A single sample is the source of the 29 T cell receptor beta chains below, sequenced in a study of blood T cell repertoires in COVID-19. The assay was immunoSEQ multiplex PCR, and TCRdb's table has in-frame clones only and misses some. Of hundreds of thousands of clones in the sample, 80% to 90% are singletons; the top ten hold roughly 15%. Sequenced: PBMCs or T cells enriched from blood (not recorded which). The receptors shown here come from a woman aged 50 to 60 with acute COVID-19.

On this clone: Distinct nucleotide sequences in the sample also encode this CDR3. This chain connects TRBV6-5 to TRBJ1-2, with 7 bases fitting TRBD1. The V gene end was trimmed by 2 bases and the J gene end by 4 bases; junction bases not matched to a gene: 4. Germline V gives CDR1 MNHEY, CDR2 SVGAGI. The CDR3 runs 14 residues. CDR3 bases: TGTGCCAGCAGTTACCGGCAGGGGGGCTATGGCTACACCTTC. Amino acids: CASSYRQGGYGYTF.

Remarks on this clone: Other DNA variants within this sample encode the same CDR3. J is TRBJ2-7 and V is TRBV20-1; a possible D gene is TRBD2 (5 bases). This CDR3 comprises 11 residues. CDR1 and CDR2 from the germline V gene are DFQATT and SNEGSKA (reference sequence). V lost 7 bases, J lost 1 base, and 8 bases lay in between. DNA of the CDR3: TGCAGTGTCCAGCGGTCCTACGAGCAGTACTTC. Translation: CSVQRSYEQYF.

The chain employs TRBV19 and TRBJ1-6; D not certain. Per the germline V gene, CDR1 is LNHDA and CDR2 is SQIVND (reference sequence). The V end lost 3 bases, the J end lost 5 bases, and 14 bases lay between the germline ends. The CDR3 spans 16 residues. DNA of the CDR3: TGTGCCAGTAGTATTGGGTCTCACGGGAATAATTCACCCCTCCACTTT. This gives the protein CASSIGSHGNNSPLHF.

The chain employs TRBV28 and TRBJ1-1; D is unresolved. The CDR3 is 11 amino acids. The germline V and J ends were trimmed by 7 bases and 1 base, with 4 bases remaining between them. CDR1 is MDHEN and CDR2 is SYDVKM in the germline V gene. The CDR3 region is CASISNTEAFF. DNA for the CDR3: TGTGCCAGCATCTCGAACACTGAAGCTTTCTTT.

The J gene is TRBJ2-7, the V gene TRBV28; 9 positions match TRBD2. Germline CDR1 MDHEN, CDR2 SYDVKM. This CDR3 is 15 amino acids long. Germline trimming cut 6 bases from V and 0 bases from J; bases unmatched to any gene: 6. The CDR3 sequence is CASRASGRSSYEQYF. CDR3 coding DNA: TGTGCCAGCAGGGCAAGCGGGAGGAGCTCCTACGAGCAGTACTTC.

The chain uses TRBV28 and TRBJ2-2, with 9 bases fitting TRBD1. CDR1 and CDR2 (germline): MDHEN, SYDVKM. The J segment lost 2 bases and the V segment lost 10 bases, leaving 8 bases of the junction unmatched. This CDR3 is 15 amino acids long. The CDR3 loop reads CATSTGGPNTGELFF. DNA for the CDR3: TGTGCCACCTCTACAGGGGGCCCCAACACCGGGGAGCTGTTTTTT.

V gene TRBV4-2 combines with J gene TRBJ1-5; perhaps TRBD1 as D (6 bases). The CDR3 runs 17 residues. Germline values: CDR1 LGHNA, CDR2 YNFKEQ. V was pared by 1 base and J by 3 bases, with 16 bases between. CDR3 residues: CASSQGLRDISNQPQHF. CDR3 nucleotides: TGTGCCAGCAGCCAAGGACTCAGGGACATCTCCAATCAGCCCCAGCATTTT.

The V and J genes are TRBV9 and TRBJ2-7; D may be TRBD2 (6 bases). Germline V gene sequence: CDR1 SGDLS, CDR2 YYNGEE. CDR3 length: 15 amino acids. Deletions cut 0 bases from V and 4 bases from J, with 14 bases between. CDR3 nucleotide sequence: TGTGCCAGCAGCGTAGATCACGCAGGAGGGTACGAGCAGTACTTC. This translates into CASSVDHAGGYEQYF.

The V call is TRBV5-1, the J call TRBJ1-1; possible D gene TRBD1, 6 bases. The CDR3 has 13 residues. The V end lost 2 bases, the J end lost 4 bases, and 9 bases lay between the germline ends. Germline loops: CDR1 SGHRS, CDR2 YFSETQ. CDR3 coding DNA: TGCGCCAGCAGCTTTAGGGGGGGCACTGAAGCTTTCTTT. Translating gives CASSFRGGTEAFF.

This chain links TRBV19 with TRBJ1-5; D is unclear. The germline V gene encodes CDR1 LNHDA and CDR2 SQIVND (reference sequence). CDR3 length equals 13 residues. The V end lost 5 bases, the J end lost 7 bases, and 12 bases lay between the germline ends. CDR3 sequence (DNA): TGTGCCAGTAGTTTCTCGGTTTGGCAGCCCCAGCATTTT. Translated, it gives CASSFSVWQPQHF.

In DNA form, the CDR3 reads TGTGCCAGCACAAGGAGGGGGGGCACTGAAGCTTTCTTT. Residues: CASTRRGGTEAFF. The chain joins TRBV2 to TRBJ1-1, with TRBD1 as a possible D gene (6 bases). From germline, CDR1 is SNHLY and CDR2 FYNNEI. The CDR3 runs 13 residues. Trimming removed 7 bases from V and 4 bases from J, with 13 bases in between.

The chain uses TRBV28 and TRBJ2-3, with a weak D call TRBD2 (6 bases). V dropped 6 bases and J dropped 3 bases, with 19 bases sitting between them. CDR3 length: 16 residues. Germline lookup yields CDR1 MDHEN and CDR2 SYDVKM. The CDR3 reads CASSPPRSGVTDTQYF. The DNA for the CDR3 is TGTGCCAGCAGCCCCCCTCGGTCGGGAGTTACAGATACGCAGTATTTT. Using reference TRBV28 and TRBJ2-3 for the parts outside the CDR3, the full variable domain is DVKVTQSSRYLVKRTGEKVFLECVQDMDHENMFWYRQDPGLGLRLIYFSYDVKMKEKGDIPEGYSVSREKKERFSLILESASTNQTSMYLCASSPPRSGVTDTQYFGPGTRLTVL.

The gene calls are TRBV5-5 and TRBJ1-5; D is possibly TRBD1 (6 bases). This CDR3 spans 14 amino acids. Trimming took off 3 bases at V and 3 bases at J, with 10 bases between the two ends. Germline V gene data show CDR1 as SGHKS and CDR2 as YYEKEE (reference sequence). CDR3 loop: CASSSGQNNQPQHF. The CDR3 region has the DNA TGTGCCAGCAGCTCAGGACAGAACAATCAGCCCCAGCATTTT.

The CDR3 region has the DNA TGTGCCAGCTCACCAGGACAGGGGGCGGTTGGCTACACCTTC. This gives the protein CASSPGQGAVGYTF. This chain links TRBV18 with TRBJ1-2; 11 positions match TRBD1. The CDR3 spans 14 residues. With V trimmed by 2 bases and J by 7 bases, 3 bases remained unmatched. Germline-derived CDR1 and CDR2 are KGHSH and LQKENI.

This sequence joins TRBV11-2 and TRBJ2-7; 9 nucleotides agree with TRBD1. The CDR3 has 15 residues. Germline V gene data show CDR1 as SGHAT and CDR2 as FQNNGV. V lost 1 base to trimming and J lost 4 bases; unmatched junction nucleotides: 5. Here the CDR3 reads CASSLGQGVEYEQYF. In DNA form, the CDR3 reads TGTGCCAGCAGCTTAGGACAGGGGGTAGAGTACGAGCAGTACTTC.

This chain links TRBV28 with TRBJ2-2; D possibly corresponds to TRBD2 (5 bases). The germline CDR1 and CDR2 sequences are MDHEN and SYDVKM. The CDR3 sequence is 14 residues long. V lost 5 bases and J 1 base, leaving 8 bases between the germline ends. CDR3 residues: CASSPGLNTGELFF. The CDR3 coding sequence is TGTGCCAGCAGTCCAGGACTGAACACCGGGGAGCTGTTTTTT.

The chain has TRBV5-5 and TRBJ2-1; D is perhaps TRBD2 (6 bases). V was cut by 2 bases and J by 3 bases, with 12 bases left in between. This CDR3 spans 15 amino acids. Germline V CDR1 and CDR2: SGHKS, YYEKEE (reference sequence). In DNA, the CDR3 is TGTGCCAGCAGCTTTCTGGCGGGGTACTACAATGAGCAGTTCTTC. Its protein is CASSFLAGYYNEQFF.

The chain joins TRBV27 to TRBJ2-7; D is uncertain. CDR3 length: 12 amino acids. Germline-derived CDR1 and CDR2 are MNHEY and SMNVEV (reference sequence). Trimming removed 11 bases at V and 1 base at J, with 12 bases between. The CDR3 reads CAAFSVSYEQYF. The CDR3 coding sequence is TGTGCCGCTTTCTCGGTATCCTACGAGCAGTACTTC.

This clone occurred many times. The chain is built from TRBV27 and TRBJ1-1; the match to TRBD1 covers 7 bases. CDR3 length: 13 amino acids. J lost 0 bases, V lost 9 bases, and 4 bases had no gene match. Germline-derived CDR1 and CDR2 are MNHEY and SMNVEV (reference sequence). CDR3 nucleotide sequence: TGTGCCAGTGCGGGACAGTTGAACACTGAAGCTTTCTTT. This encodes CASAGQLNTEAFF.

The gene calls are TRBV5-5 and TRBJ1-1, with a tentative D call TRBD1 (5 bases). Germline CDR1 and CDR2: SGHKS and YYEKEE (reference sequence). CDR3 size: 14 residues. V dropped 1 base and J dropped 5 bases, with 12 bases sitting between them. The CDR3 loop is CASSLLQGNTEAFF. The DNA of the CDR3 is TGTGCCAGCAGCTTGCTCCAGGGTAATACTGAAGCTTTCTTT.

The V gene is TRBV2, the J gene TRBJ1-2, with D tentatively TRBD1 (6 bases). There are 12 residues in the CDR3. Germline V gives CDR1 SNHLY, CDR2 FYNNEI. The V and J ends lost 8 bases and 7 bases respectively, with 14 bases between them. CDR3 protein: CASGAGESGYTF. In DNA form, the CDR3 reads TGTGCCAGCGGGGCAGGGGAATCTGGCTACACCTTC.

CDR3 nucleotides: TGCGCCAGCAGCCAAGGCCTAGCGGGATCCTCCTACAATGAGCAGTTCTTC. This gives the protein CASSQGLAGSSYNEQFF. This chain connects TRBV4-1 to TRBJ2-1, with 9 nucleotides matching TRBD2. The V and J ends lost 1 base and 0 bases, in that order; junction bases with no gene match: 4. Germline-derived CDR1 and CDR2 are MGHRA and YSYEKL. The CDR3 consists of 17 residues.

The rearrangement joins TRBV14 to TRBJ2-2; 9 bases align to TRBD2. V shed 0 bases and J 4 bases; nucleotides not matched to a gene: 9. CDR1 and CDR2 (germline): SGHDN, FVKESK. This CDR3 is 18 amino acids long. CDR3 in amino acids: CASSQDSGTSWSTGELFF. The CDR3 DNA sequence: TGTGCCAGCAGCCAAGATAGCGGGACTAGCTGGAGCACCGGGGAGCTGTTTTTT. Complete variable domain (other parts from reference TRBV14 and TRBJ2-2): EAGVTQFPSHSVIEKGQTVTLRCDPISGHDNLYWYRRVMGKEIKFLLHFVKESKQDESGMPNNRFLAERTGGTYSTLKVQPAELEDSGVYFCASSQDSGTSWSTGELFFGEGSRLTVL.

The gene calls are TRBV7-3 and TRBJ2-2; D not resolved. This CDR3 contains 18 residues. V was cut by 1 base and J by 0 bases, with 15 bases left in between. Per the germline V gene, CDR1 is SGHTA and CDR2 is FQGTGA. The CDR3 loop is CASSLRAVAQPNTGELFF. DNA for the CDR3: TGTGCCAGCAGCTTAAGGGCAGTCGCTCAGCCGAACACCGGGGAGCTGTTTTTT.

The chain employs TRBV2 and TRBJ2-7; 12 bases agree with TRBD2. The CDR3 sequence is 14 residues long. Trimming at V came to 7 bases and at J to 12 bases, leaving 13 bases not matched to a gene. Germline CDR1 and CDR2: SNHLY and FYNNEI. The CDR3 region is CASNPWTSGIQGYF. In DNA, the CDR3 is TGTGCCAGCAATCCGTGGACTAGCGGGATTCAGGGGTACTTC.

The chain combines TRBV13 with TRBJ2-3; D possibly corresponds to TRBD2 (6 bases). This CDR3 is 16 amino acids long. The V gene lost 0 bases and the J gene lost 4 bases, with 14 bases spanning the gap. The V gene's germline CDR1 is PRHDT and CDR2 FYEKMQ (reference sequence). Here the CDR3 reads CASSLGLGRSADTQYF. The DNA for the CDR3 is TGTGCCAGCAGCTTAGGCCTAGGGAGGAGCGCAGATACGCAGTATTTT.

A single count supports this clone. The CDR3 nucleotides read TGTGCCAGCAGCCCCCGGGTTCTGGATTATTCACCCCTCCACTTT. This codes for CASSPRVLDYSPLHF. This chain joins TRBV16 and TRBJ1-6; no clear D gene. The CDR3 loop spans 15 amino acids. Germline V lookup: CDR1 KGHSY, CDR2 FQNENV. The V and J ends lost 4 bases and 8 bases respectively, with 15 bases between them.

This clone was seen a single time. The J gene is TRBJ2-1, the V gene TRBV11-3; no definite D call. Trimming removed 2 bases from V and 7 bases from J, with 12 bases in between. CDR1 is SGHNT, CDR2 YENEEA, per germline. This CDR3 has 14 residues. The CDR3 is CASSLRVGRNEQFF. The DNA of the CDR3 is TGTGCCAGCAGCTTACGTGTCGGTAGAAATGAGCAGTTCTTC.

The chain couples TRBV14 to TRBJ1-1, with D possibly TRBD1 on 6 matching bases. The V end was cut by 6 bases, the J end by 6 bases, with 23 bases between. The germline V gene has CDR1 SGHDN and CDR2 FVKESK. The CDR3 covers 16 residues. This CDR3 reads CASRQLPDRILSEAFF. CDR3 DNA: TGTGCCAGCAGACAACTCCCCGACAGGATTTTATCTGAAGCTTTCTTT.